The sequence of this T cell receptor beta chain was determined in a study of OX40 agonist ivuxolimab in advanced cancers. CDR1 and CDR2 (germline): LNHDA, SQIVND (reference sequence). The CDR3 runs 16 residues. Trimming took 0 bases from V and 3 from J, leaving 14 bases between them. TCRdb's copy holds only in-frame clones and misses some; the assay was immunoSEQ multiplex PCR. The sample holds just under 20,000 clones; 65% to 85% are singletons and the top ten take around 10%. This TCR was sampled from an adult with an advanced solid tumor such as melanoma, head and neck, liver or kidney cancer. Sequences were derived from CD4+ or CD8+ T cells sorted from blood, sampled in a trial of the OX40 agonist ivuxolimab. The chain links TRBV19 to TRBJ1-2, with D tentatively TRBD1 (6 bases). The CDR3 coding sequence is TGTGCCAGTAGTATAGATCGGGAAGGGGGAGACTATGGCTACACCTTC. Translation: CASSIDREGGDYGYTF.